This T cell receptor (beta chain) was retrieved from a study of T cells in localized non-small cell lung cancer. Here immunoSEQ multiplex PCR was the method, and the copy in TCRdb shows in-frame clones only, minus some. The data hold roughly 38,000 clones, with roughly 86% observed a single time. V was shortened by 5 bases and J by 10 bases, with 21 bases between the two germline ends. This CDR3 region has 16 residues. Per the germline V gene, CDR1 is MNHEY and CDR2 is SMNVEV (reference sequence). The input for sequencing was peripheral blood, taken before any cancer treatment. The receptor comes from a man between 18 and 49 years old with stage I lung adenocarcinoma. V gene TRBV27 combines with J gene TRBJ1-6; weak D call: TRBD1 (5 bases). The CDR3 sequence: CASSTVGGRAGSPLHF. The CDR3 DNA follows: TGTGCCAGCAGTACCGTGGGGGGGAGGGCAGGATCACCCCTCCACTTT.